The 5 T cell receptor beta chains in this list originate from one sample, sequenced in a study of cytomegalovirus exposure and HLA in healthy donors. In the PCR, 60 Vbeta and 13 Jbeta primers were used. TCRdb's copy holds only in-frame clones and misses some; the assay was immunoSEQ multiplex PCR. The sample shows 160,000 or so clones, 70% to 90% of them seen only once. Material: PBMCs. Receptor source: a young woman in good health and CMV-seronegative.

The V gene is TRBV5-4, the J gene TRBJ2-1; 11 nucleotides match TRBD2. Germline values: CDR1 SGHNT, CDR2 YYREEE (reference sequence). The CDR3 sequence is 16 residues long. With 3 bases clipped from V and 2 bases from J, the junction kept 4 bases outside the gene matches. The CDR3 here is CASSWGLAVAYNEQFF. Here the CDR3 DNA reads TGTGCCAGCAGCTGGGGACTAGCGGTAGCCTACAATGAGCAGTTCTTC.

The chain links TRBV5-1 to TRBJ2-3; maybe TRBD2 (6 bases). The CDR3 extends over 15 amino acids. CDR1 is SGHRS, CDR2 YFSETQ, per germline. V was pared by 0 bases and J by 5 bases, with 13 bases between. The DNA of the CDR3 is TGCGCCAGCAGCTTGGCCGGAGGGGCGGGAGATACGCAGTATTTT. This codes for CASSLAGGAGDTQYF.

The rearrangement joins TRBV11-2 to TRBJ1-4, with 8 bases fitting TRBD1. This CDR3 has 13 amino acids. The V gene's germline CDR1 is SGHAT and CDR2 FQNNGV. Trimming removed 8 bases from V and 8 bases from J; junction bases left unmatched: 7. The CDR3 DNA reads as TGTGCCAGCCTTTCGGACAGGGAGGAAAAACTGTTTTTT. It yields the protein CASLSDREEKLFF.

The chain couples TRBV6-5 to TRBJ1-4; 9 bases fit TRBD1. This CDR3 is 16 amino acids long. V shed 4 bases and J 8 bases; nucleotides not matched to a gene: 11. From germline, CDR1 is MNHEY and CDR2 SVGAGI. CDR3 nucleotides: TGTGCCAGCAGTTTCGGCTGGGACAGGGCGTTGGAAAAACTGTTTTTT. It encodes CASSFGWDRALEKLFF.

This chain joins TRBV28 and TRBJ2-7, with a weak D call TRBD1 (5 bases). The CDR3 loop spans 10 amino acids. V lost 4 bases and J lost 7, with 5 bases in between. CDR1 MDHEN and CDR2 SYDVKM come from the germline V gene. The CDR3 DNA reads TGTGCCAGCAGTTCAGGGGAGCAGTACTTC. This codes for CASSSGEQYF.